This T cell receptor beta chain was captured in a study of CD8 T cells in Susac syndrome. RNA in amounts of roughly 0.5 to 1 ug was reverse transcribed with random hexamers. MiXCR, run by TCRdb on the immunoSEQ multiplex PCR reads, gives a single entry per CDR3 protein. The sample includes about 240,000 distinct CDR3 sequences, 90% to 96% of them seen just once. CDR3 length: 13 residues. CDR1 is SGHTA and CDR2 is FQGTGA in the germline V gene. With 6 bases clipped from V and 2 bases from J, the junction kept 2 bases outside the gene matches. The sample comprised CD4+ T cells from PBMCs. The source of this sequence is a human donor with Susac syndrome. The chain has TRBV7-3 and TRBJ2-5; TRBD1 matches 8 bases. CDR3 sequence: CASSRTGQETQYF. As DNA, the CDR3 is TGTGCCAGCAGTCGGACAGGGCAAGAGACCCAGTACTTC.